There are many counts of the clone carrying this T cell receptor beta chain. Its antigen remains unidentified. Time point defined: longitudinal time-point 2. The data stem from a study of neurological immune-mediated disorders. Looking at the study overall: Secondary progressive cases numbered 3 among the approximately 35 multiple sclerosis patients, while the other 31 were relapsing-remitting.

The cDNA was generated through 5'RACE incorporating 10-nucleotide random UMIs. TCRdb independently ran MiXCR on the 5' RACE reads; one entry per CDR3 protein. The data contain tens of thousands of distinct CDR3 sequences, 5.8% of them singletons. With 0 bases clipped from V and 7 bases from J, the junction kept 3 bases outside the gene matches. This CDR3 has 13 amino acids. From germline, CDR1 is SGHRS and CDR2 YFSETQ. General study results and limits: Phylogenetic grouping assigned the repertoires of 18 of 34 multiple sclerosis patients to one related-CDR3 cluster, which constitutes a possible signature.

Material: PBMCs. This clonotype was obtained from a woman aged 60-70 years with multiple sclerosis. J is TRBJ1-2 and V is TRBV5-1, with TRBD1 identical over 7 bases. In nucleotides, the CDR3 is TGCGCCAGCAGCTTGGGACAGGGATCTGGCTACACCTTC. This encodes CASSLGQGSGYTF.